The 28 T cell receptor beta chains reported below all come from one sample, sequenced in a study of T cells in tumors after PD-1 blockade. Some clones are missing from TCRdb's copy, which holds only in-frame ones; the method was immunoSEQ multiplex PCR. The sample carries approximately 34,000 clones, around 72% recorded once. Specimen: PBMCs, collected after anti-PD-1 treatment. These receptor sequences come from a human donor with basal cell carcinoma.

J is TRBJ2-7 and V is TRBV29-1, with 13 bases fitting TRBD2. This CDR3 comprises 15 residues. Per the germline V gene, CDR1 is SQVTM and CDR2 is ANQGSEA. V gave up 4 bases and J gave up 3 bases; unmatched junction bases: 6. CDR3 nucleotides: TGCAGCGTTGTACCCGGGACTAGCGGGGTCTACGAGCAGTACTTC. It translates to CSVVPGTSGVYEQYF.

This clone has a handful of counts. The chain is built from TRBV27 and TRBJ1-2, with a weak D call TRBD1 (5 bases). Trimming pared 3 bases from V and 4 bases from J, leaving 15 bases between. Germline V gives CDR1 MNHEY, CDR2 SMNVEV (reference sequence). The CDR3 has 15 amino acids. CDR3 DNA sequence: TGTGCCAGCAGTTTTAGTGGGGAGGGGAGCTATGGCTACACCTTC. As protein: CASSFSGEGSYGYTF.

This clone was observed a single time. The V and J genes are TRBV6-1 and TRBJ1-2, with unresolved D. The CDR3 runs 13 residues. The germline V gene encodes CDR1 MNHNS and CDR2 SASEGT. Trimming cost V 2 bases and J 4 bases, with 8 bases left between them. The DNA for the CDR3 is TGTGCCAGCAGTGAACGTCCCTCCTATGGCTACACCTTC. It codes for CASSERPSYGYTF.

In its sample, this clone is medium-sized (0.01 to 0.1%). CDR3 nucleotides: TGTGCCACTGGACAGGGGGTTTCTTACGAGCAGTACTTC. Translated, it gives CATGQGVSYEQYF. The rearrangement joins TRBV7-2 to TRBJ2-7; 10 bases map to TRBD1. CDR1 and CDR2 from the germline V gene are SGHTA and FQGNSA. The CDR3 has 13 amino acids. Losses at the gene ends were 10 bases for V and 4 bases for J; bases not matched to a gene: 7.

The chain couples TRBV29-1 to TRBJ2-3; a weak D match, TRBD2 (5 bases). V was trimmed by 3 bases and J by 6 bases, leaving 13 bases between them. Germline CDR1 SQVTM, CDR2 ANQGSEA. The CDR3 runs 13 residues. This CDR3 is CSVEGGLDDTQYF. The CDR3 DNA sequence: TGCAGCGTTGAGGGCGGGCTTGACGATACGCAGTATTTT.

The chain links TRBV5-4 to TRBJ1-1; D call uncertain. The CDR3 runs 17 residues. Germline loops: CDR1 SGHNT, CDR2 YYREEE (reference sequence). Trimming removed 4 bases from V and 0 bases from J, with 19 bases in between. Here the CDR3 DNA reads TGTGCCAGCAGCCCCACCTTGGACCGCATCATGAACACTGAAGCTTTCTTT. Its protein is CASSPTLDRIMNTEAFF.

The chain employs TRBV28 and TRBJ2-3; the match to TRBD2 covers 9 bases. Germline CDR1 reads MDHEN; CDR2 reads SYDVKM. The ends lost 7 bases at V and 9 bases at J; junction bases unmatched: 8. This CDR3 spans 13 amino acids. CDR3 sequence (DNA): TGTGCCAGCACACTGGCGGGGGGGGGCACGCAGTATTTT. Its protein is CASTLAGGGTQYF.

This clone has just a few counts. The V and J genes are TRBV19 and TRBJ1-1, with TRBD1 matching over 7 bases. Unmatched junction bases numbered 7, after V lost 4 bases and J lost 2 bases. CDR3 length: 15 amino acids. CDR1 and CDR2 from the germline V gene are LNHDA and SQIVND (reference sequence). In nucleotides, the CDR3 is TGTGCCAGTAGTACCATACGACAGGGTAACACTGAAGCTTTCTTT. This codes for CASSTIRQGNTEAFF.

In the case of this clone: The junction departs from germline at one end; a sequencing error may be responsible. The J gene is TRBJ1-1, the V gene TRBV7-2; D uncertain. CDR1 and CDR2 (germline): SGHTA, FQGNSA. The CDR3 contains 14 residues. CDR3 amino acids: CASSLAWVGTEAFF. The CDR3 DNA follows: TGTGCCAGCAGCCTAGCCTGGGTCGGCACTGAAGCTTTCTTT.

The sample holds a few counts of this clone. This sequence joins TRBV7-2 and TRBJ1-4, with D maybe TRBD1 (5 bases). The CDR3 runs 14 residues. With 8 bases removed from V and 0 bases from J, the gap between germline ends came to 10 bases. The germline V gene encodes CDR1 SGHTA and CDR2 FQGNSA. CDR3 residues: CASSWDSTNEKLFF. The CDR3 region has the DNA TGTGCCAGCTCCTGGGACTCAACTAATGAAAAACTGTTTTTT. The whole variable domain, filled in from reference TRBV7-2 and TRBJ1-4, reads GAGVSQSPSNKVTEKGKDVELRCDPISGHTALYWYRQSLGQGLEFLIYFQGNSAPDKSGLPSDRFSAERTGGSVSTLTIQRTQQEDSAVYLCASSWDSTNEKLFFGSGTQLSVL.

J is TRBJ2-1 and V is TRBV7-2; D is possibly TRBD2 (5 bases). Looked up from germline, CDR1 is SGHTA and CDR2 is FQGNSA. CDR3 length: 14 residues. V was trimmed by 5 bases and J by 7 bases, leaving 15 bases between them. CDR3 sequence: CASSLASGNNEQFF. CDR3 coding DNA: TGTGCCAGCAGCCTCGCGTCGGGGAATAATGAGCAGTTCTTC.

This clone was picked up one time. The chain employs TRBV5-1 and TRBJ2-6, with D hard to call. Germline V gene data show CDR1 as SGHRS and CDR2 as YFSETQ. V was shortened by 4 bases and J by 0 bases, with 8 bases between the two germline ends. The CDR3 spans 15 residues. CDR3 sequence (DNA): TGCGCCAGCAGCCTCTCGCACTCTGGGGCCAACGTCCTGACTTTC. This translates into CASSLSHSGANVLTF.

The rearrangement joins TRBV28 to TRBJ2-7; D may be TRBD2 (6 bases). The CDR3 contains 14 residues. CDR1 MDHEN and CDR2 SYDVKM come from the germline V gene. Trimming stripped 5 bases from V and 7 bases from J, with 18 bases between. CDR3 sequence reads: CASSPRDRSTEQYF. The CDR3 DNA sequence: TGTGCCAGCAGTCCGCGGGACCGTTCTACGGAGCAGTACTTC. The whole variable domain, remainder taken from reference TRBV28 and TRBJ2-7, is DVKVTQSSRYLVKRTGEKVFLECVQDMDHENMFWYRQDPGLGLRLIYFSYDVKMKEKGDIPEGYSVSREKKERFSLILESASTNQTSMYLCASSPRDRSTEQYFGPGTRLTVT.

The CDR3 reads CASSTLDGNQPQHF. The CDR3 region has the DNA TGTGCCAGTAGTACCTTGGACGGGAATCAGCCCCAGCATTTT. The genes are TRBV19 and TRBJ1-5, with unresolved D. The germline CDR1 and CDR2 sequences are LNHDA and SQIVND (reference sequence). The ends were cut back, 4 bases at V and 4 bases at J, with 11 bases in the middle. This CDR3 spans 14 amino acids.

The chain uses TRBV9 and TRBJ1-4, with D possibly TRBD1 on 6 matching bases. CDR3 size: 15 residues. Between the trimmed V and J ends, which lost 3 bases and 8 bases, there was a span of 17 bases. The germline CDR1 and CDR2 sequences are SGDLS and YYNGEE. The CDR3 region has the DNA TGTGCCAGCAGCGGGGTGACAGGAGAAGGCGAAAAACTGTTTTTT. Translated, it gives CASSGVTGEGEKLFF.

Only a few counts were recorded for this clone. The chain's CDR3 is CASSQNSDSYNEQFF. DNA for the CDR3: TGCGCCAGCAGCCAAAACTCCGATTCCTACAATGAGCAGTTCTTC. The V call is TRBV4-3, the J call TRBJ2-1; D call uncertain. The CDR3 spans 15 residues. V dropped 2 bases and J dropped 1 base, with 9 bases sitting between them. The germline gives CDR1 LGHNA, CDR2 YSLEER.

The V gene is TRBV6-6, the J gene TRBJ1-1; D is uncertain. Germline CDR1 reads MNHNY; CDR2 reads SVGAGI (reference sequence). This CDR3 spans 18 amino acids. V lost 6 bases to trimming and J lost 0 bases, with 23 bases between them. CDR3 sequence: CASSRVLSLSQMNTEAFF. In DNA, the CDR3 is TGTGCCAGCAGCCGAGTCCTCAGCCTTTCACAGATGAACACTGAAGCTTTCTTT.

CDR3 DNA sequence: TGCGCCAGCAGCCAAACAGGGGGTGCCGGGGAGCTGTTTTTT. Translated: CASSQTGGAGELFF. The chain employs TRBV4-3 and TRBJ2-2, with TRBD1 identical over 8 bases. Looked up from germline, CDR1 is LGHNA and CDR2 is YSLEER. The CDR3 spans 14 residues. V shed 2 bases and J 6 bases; nucleotides not matched to a gene: 2.

This clone was observed a few times. V usage is TRBV3-1 (or the pseudogene TRBV3-2) and J usage is TRBJ1-1; TRBD1 matches at 9 bases. Germline lookup yields CDR1 LGHDT and CDR2 YNNKEL (reference sequence). With 8 bases clipped from V and 0 bases from J, the junction kept 7 bases outside the gene matches. The CDR3 totals 15 residues. CDR3 nucleotides: TGTGCCAGCGCCCCCCGGGACAGGGTGAACACTGAAGCTTTCTTT. This sequence encodes CASAPRDRVNTEAFF.

This clone was counted between two and nine times. This chain's CDR3 is CASSQDAPQAPNEKLFF. CDR3 in DNA: TGCGCCAGCAGCCAAGATGCCCCTCAGGCCCCTAATGAAAAACTGTTTTTT. The J gene is TRBJ1-4, the V gene TRBV4-3; no clear D gene. The CDR3 extends over 17 amino acids. V was trimmed by 0 bases and J by 3 bases, leaving 14 bases between them. CDR1 is LGHNA and CDR2 is YSLEER in the germline V gene.

This chain connects TRBV6-6 to TRBJ2-5; the D gene is possibly TRBD2 (6 bases). Germline CDR1 and CDR2: MNHNY and SVGAGI (reference sequence). The CDR3 is made up of 14 amino acids. V was cut by 5 bases and J by 5 bases, with 15 bases left in between. The CDR3 DNA follows: TGTGCCAGCAGTCCCGGGGCAGGGAGGGAGACCCAGTACTTC. This gives the protein CASSPGAGRETQYF.

The V call is TRBV18, the J call TRBJ2-2; D is perhaps TRBD2 (5 bases). The CDR3 is made up of 15 amino acids. The germline CDR1 and CDR2 sequences are KGHSH and LQKENI. Trimming stripped 6 bases from V and 0 bases from J, with 11 bases between. The CDR3 loop is CASSIKAANTGELFF. Written as DNA, the CDR3 is TGTGCCAGCTCGATAAAAGCGGCGAACACCGGGGAGCTGTTTTTT.

The gene calls are TRBV27 and TRBJ1-5; 8 bases match TRBD1. This CDR3 has 16 residues. Germline V lookup: CDR1 MNHEY, CDR2 SMNVEV (reference sequence). V lost 5 bases to trimming and J lost 7 bases; unmatched junction nucleotides: 13. The CDR3 region is CASSPETGTGRQPQHF. The CDR3 region has the DNA TGTGCCAGCAGTCCCGAAACCGGGACAGGTCGCCAGCCCCAGCATTTT.

This chain connects TRBV5-6 to TRBJ2-1; D unresolved. Trimming pared 2 bases from V and 7 bases from J, leaving 7 bases between. There are 12 residues in the CDR3. Germline V gene data show CDR1 as SGHDT and CDR2 as YYEEEE. The CDR3 here is CASSFRWNEQFF. The CDR3 nucleotides are TGTGCCAGCAGCTTCAGGTGGAATGAGCAGTTCTTC.

CDR3 amino acids: CASSYGQGTEAFF. The CDR3 DNA reads as TGTGCCAGCAGCTACGGACAGGGCACTGAAGCTTTCTTT. The J gene is TRBJ1-1, the V gene TRBV7-9; the match to TRBD1 covers 8 bases. The V segment lost 4 bases and the J segment 4 bases; nucleotides outside the gene matches: 2. CDR1 and CDR2 from the germline V gene are SEHNR and FQNEAQ (reference sequence). CDR3 length: 13 amino acids.

This rearrangement joins TRBV18 to TRBJ2-5; TRBD1 aligns across 10 bases. CDR1 and CDR2 from the germline V gene are KGHSH and LQKENI. V trimming: 3 bases; J trimming: 4 bases; junction bases outside the gene matches: 5. There are 15 residues in the CDR3. DNA of the CDR3: TGTGCCAGCTCACCGGACAGGGGGGCGAGAGAGACCCAGTACTTC. The encoded protein is CASSPDRGARETQYF.

The CDR3 here is CSGIRGAGPGTGELFF. The CDR3, as DNA: TGCAGCGGCATTAGGGGGGCGGGGCCTGGAACCGGGGAGCTGTTTTTT. The rearrangement links TRBV29-1 to TRBJ2-2; D might be TRBD1 or TRBD2, each matching 6 bases. V gave up 7 bases and J gave up 5 bases, with 23 bases separating them. Per the germline V gene, CDR1 is SQVTM and CDR2 is ANQGSEA. CDR3 size: 16 residues.

This clone was recorded once. The V call is TRBV13, the J call TRBJ2-5; D possibly corresponds to TRBD2 (6 bases). The germline gives CDR1 PRHDT, CDR2 FYEKMQ (reference sequence). The CDR3 spans 15 residues. The germline V and J ends were trimmed by 2 bases and 5 bases, with 15 bases remaining between them. CDR3 in DNA: TGTGCCAGCAGCTTAAGGATGGAGGGGCTGGAGACCCAGTACTTC. It encodes CASSLRMEGLETQYF.